Ten or more counts support the clone carrying this TCR beta chain. The data were taken from a study of identical twins. TCRdb re-called the 5' RACE reads with MiXCR, one entry per CDR3 protein. The sample holds 240,000 or so distinct CDR3 sequences; about 13% are singletons and the top ten take about 4%. V lost 5 bases, J lost 0 bases, and 14 bases lay in between. The CDR3 is 16 residues long. The same data also contributed to another study, on yellow fever vaccine responses in identical twins. That study reports: On the reported evidence, twins' vaccine T cell responses seemed partly convergent and partly personalized.

The chain joins TRBV12-3 or TRBV12-4 to TRBJ1-5; D not certain. The sequencing input was memory (CD45RO+) T cells sorted from blood. This clonotype was obtained from a woman aged 18-29 years in good health. The CDR3 bases are TGTGCCAGCAGTCCTACGGGATCCTATAGCAATCAGCCCCAGCATTTT. This codes for CASSPTGSYSNQPQHF.